This is a list of T cell receptor beta chains from one sample in a study of tumor-infiltrating lymphocytes in primary liver carcinoma. Via MiXCR, TCRdb re-called the multiplex PCR reads, giving one row per CDR3 protein. The data show about 320,000 distinct CDR3 sequences, 50% to 60% seen once. The sample was peripheral blood. These receptors all come from a woman in her 30s with primary liver carcinoma and hepatitis B virus infection. Each CDR3 is given with its conserved first and last residue. Each record gives: J gene, V gene, D gene, clone size, CDR3 protein, CDR3 DNA. The D gene is left open where the match is weak. Clone size is stated in some rows and not others, as once, few, many or a class when expanded.

j_gene: TRBJ2-3
v_gene: TRBV28
d_gene: .
abundance: .
CDR3aa: CASSSSGSEGGTQFF
CDR3nt: TGTGCCAGCAGTTCGTCAGGTTCCGAAGGGGGTACGCAGTTTTTT

j_gene: TRBJ2-1
v_gene: TRBV6-5
d_gene: .
abundance: few
CDR3aa: CVSSPTGFYNEQFF
CDR3nt: TGTGTCAGCAGCCCGACGGGATTCTACAATGAGCAGTTCTTC

j_gene: TRBJ1-4
v_gene: TRBV29-1
d_gene: TRBD1
abundance: many
CDR3aa: CSAWDRGHEKLFF
CDR3nt: TGCAGCGCCTGGGACAGGGGGCACGAAAAACTGTTTTTT

j_gene: TRBJ2-5
v_gene: TRBV6-6
d_gene: .
abundance: .
CDR3aa: CASRTMETQYF
CDR3nt: TGTGCCAGCAGAACCATGGAGACCCAGTACTTC

j_gene: TRBJ2-5
v_gene: TRBV6-1
d_gene: TRBD2
abundance: .
CDR3aa: CASSVLAGDRKTQYF
CDR3nt: TGTGCCAGCAGTGTATTAGCGGGGGACCGGAAGACCCAGTACTTC

j_gene: TRBJ2-7
v_gene: TRBV11-2
d_gene: .
abundance: many
CDR3aa: CASLKTQSSYEQYF
CDR3nt: TGTGCCAGCCTCAAGACTCAGAGCTCCTACGAGCAGTACTTC

j_gene: TRBJ2-7
v_gene: TRBV4-1
d_gene: .
abundance: .
CDR3aa: CASSQDLSRRSYF
CDR3nt: TGCGCCAGCAGCCAAGATTTATCCCGGAGGAGCTACTTC

j_gene: TRBJ2-7
v_gene: TRBV29-1
d_gene: TRBD1
abundance: .
CDR3aa: CSVQGQGISYEQYF
CDR3nt: TGCAGCGTGCAAGGACAGGGGATATCCTACGAGCAGTACTTC

j_gene: TRBJ2-5
v_gene: TRBV28
d_gene: .
abundance: few
CDR3aa: CASSWTNQETQYF
CDR3nt: TGTGCCAGCAGTTGGACAAACCAAGAGACCCAGTACTTC

j_gene: TRBJ2-7
v_gene: TRBV10-3
d_gene: .
abundance: .
CDR3aa: CAISAPVGEQYF
CDR3nt: TGTGCCATCAGTGCGCCGGTAGGGGAGCAGTACTTC

j_gene: TRBJ2-5
v_gene: TRBV29-1
d_gene: .
abundance: .
CDR3aa: CGVELPTGASGGTQYF
CDR3nt: TGCGGCGTTGAATTACCGACAGGGGCCTCGGGGGGGACCCAGTACTTC

j_gene: TRBJ2-2
v_gene: TRBV28
d_gene: .
abundance: .
CDR3aa: CASRGGWELFF
CDR3nt: TGTGCCAGCAGAGGGGGTTGGGAGCTGTTTTTT

j_gene: TRBJ1-1
v_gene: TRBV30
d_gene: .
abundance: .
CDR3aa: CAWNRQPEAFF
CDR3nt: TGTGCCTGGAACAGGCAGCCTGAAGCTTTCTTT

j_gene: TRBJ2-5
v_gene: TRBV12-3/TRBV12-4
d_gene: TRBD2
abundance: .
CDR3aa: CASSFSGGPRETQYF
CDR3nt: TGTGCCAGCAGTTTTTCGGGAGGGCCCCGAGAGACCCAGTACTTC

j_gene: TRBJ2-7
v_gene: TRBV11-2
d_gene: .
abundance: many
CDR3aa: CASSFESGPTYEQYF
CDR3nt: TGTGCCAGCAGCTTTGAATCGGGACCGACCTACGAGCAGTACTTC

j_gene: TRBJ2-1
v_gene: TRBV6-2/TRBV6-3
d_gene: TRBD1
abundance: .
CDR3aa: CASSYRSGGWGEQFF
CDR3nt: TGTGCCAGCAGTTACCGATCAGGGGGCTGGGGTGAGCAGTTCTTC

j_gene: TRBJ2-7
v_gene: TRBV5-6
d_gene: .
abundance: few
CDR3aa: CASSPLGRRSYEQYF
CDR3nt: TGTGCCAGCAGTCCGTTAGGGAGGCGATCCTACGAGCAGTACTTC

j_gene: TRBJ2-4
v_gene: TRBV12-5
d_gene: .
abundance: .
CDR3aa: CASDNFRDRIGVVKNIQYF
CDR3nt: TGTGCTAGTGACAACTTCCGGGACCGTATCGGCGTGGTCAAAAACATTCAGTACTTC

j_gene: TRBJ2-1
v_gene: TRBV5-4
d_gene: TRBD1
abundance: few
CDR3aa: CASSAGQGAIYNEQFF
CDR3nt: TGTGCCAGCAGCGCGGGACAGGGGGCGATCTACAATGAGCAGTTCTTC

j_gene: TRBJ2-7
v_gene: TRBV4-1
d_gene: .
abundance: .
CDR3aa: CASSQLPGGGVPYEQYF
CDR3nt: TGCGCCAGCAGCCAACTTCCTGGAGGGGGGGTGCCCTACGAGCAGTACTTC

j_gene: TRBJ2-2
v_gene: TRBV4-1
d_gene: .
abundance: many
CDR3aa: CASSSRAGRLVGTGELFF
CDR3nt: TGCGCCAGCAGCTCCCGGGCGGGGCGACTAGTTGGGACCGGGGAGCTGTTTTTT

j_gene: TRBJ1-5
v_gene: TRBV6-1
d_gene: .
abundance: many
CDR3aa: CATGYSVSNQPQHF
CDR3nt: TGTGCCACTGGTTACTCGGTTAGCAATCAGCCCCAGCATTTT

j_gene: TRBJ2-7
v_gene: TRBV12-5
d_gene: TRBD2
abundance: .
CDR3aa: CASGLVGLANYEQYF
CDR3nt: TGTGCTAGTGGTTTGGTAGGACTAGCGAATTACGAGCAGTACTTC

j_gene: TRBJ1-5
v_gene: TRBV6-5
d_gene: .
abundance: many
CDR3aa: CASRADRNQPQHF
CDR3nt: TGTGCCAGCAGGGCGGACAGAAATCAGCCCCAGCATTTT

j_gene: TRBJ1-1
v_gene: TRBV6-2/TRBV6-3
d_gene: TRBD1
abundance: .
CDR3aa: CASTGQGASEAFF
CDR3nt: TGTGCCAGTACGGGACAGGGGGCCAGTGAAGCTTTCTTT

j_gene: TRBJ2-4
v_gene: TRBV13
d_gene: TRBD2
abundance: .
CDR3aa: CASSLMTSGKNIQYF
CDR3nt: TGTGCCAGCAGCTTAATGACTAGCGGGAAAAACATTCAGTACTTC

j_gene: TRBJ2-3
v_gene: TRBV11-2
d_gene: .
abundance: .
CDR3aa: CASNLSGKWGTDTQYF
CDR3nt: TGCGCCAGCAACTTATCTGGGAAGTGGGGGACAGATACGCAGTATTTT

j_gene: TRBJ1-5
v_gene: TRBV11-2
d_gene: .
abundance: many
CDR3aa: CASSSQGGHQPQHF
CDR3nt: TGTGCCAGCAGCTCTCAGGGAGGCCATCAGCCCCAGCATTTT